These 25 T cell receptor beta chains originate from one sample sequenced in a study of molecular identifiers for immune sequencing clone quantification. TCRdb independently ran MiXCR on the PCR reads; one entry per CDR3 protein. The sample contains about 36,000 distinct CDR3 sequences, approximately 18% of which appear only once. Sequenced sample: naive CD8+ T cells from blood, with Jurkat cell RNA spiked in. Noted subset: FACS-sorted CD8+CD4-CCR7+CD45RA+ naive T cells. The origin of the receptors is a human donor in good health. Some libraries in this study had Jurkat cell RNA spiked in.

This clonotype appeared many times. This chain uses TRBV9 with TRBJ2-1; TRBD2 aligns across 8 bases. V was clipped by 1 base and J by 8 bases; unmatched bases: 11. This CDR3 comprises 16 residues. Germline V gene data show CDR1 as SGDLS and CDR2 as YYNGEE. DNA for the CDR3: TGTGCCAGCAGCGTAATCGGGAGGGAGGGCCTTGATGAGCAGTTCTTC. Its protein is CASSVIGREGLDEQFF.

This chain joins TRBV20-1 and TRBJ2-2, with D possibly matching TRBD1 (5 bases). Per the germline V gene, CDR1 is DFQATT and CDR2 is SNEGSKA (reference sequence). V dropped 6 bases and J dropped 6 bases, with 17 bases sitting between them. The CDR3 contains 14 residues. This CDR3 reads CSAEGDRRAGELFF. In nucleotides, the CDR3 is TGCAGTGCCGAAGGTGACAGACGGGCCGGGGAGCTGTTTTTT.

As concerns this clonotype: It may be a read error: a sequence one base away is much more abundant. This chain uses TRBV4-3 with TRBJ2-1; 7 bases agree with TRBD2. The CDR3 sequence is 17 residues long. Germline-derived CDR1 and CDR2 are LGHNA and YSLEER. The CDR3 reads CACSRTRIGREMSEQFF. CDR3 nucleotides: TGCGCCTGCAGCCGGACGAGGATCGGGCGGGAGATGAGTGAGCAGTTCTTC.

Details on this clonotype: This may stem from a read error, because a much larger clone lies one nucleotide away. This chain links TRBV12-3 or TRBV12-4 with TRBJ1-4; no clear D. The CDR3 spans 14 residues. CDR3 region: CAGSLAPSGEKLFF. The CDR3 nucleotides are TGTGCCGGCAGTTTAGCCCCCTCGGGTGAAAAACTGTTTTTT.

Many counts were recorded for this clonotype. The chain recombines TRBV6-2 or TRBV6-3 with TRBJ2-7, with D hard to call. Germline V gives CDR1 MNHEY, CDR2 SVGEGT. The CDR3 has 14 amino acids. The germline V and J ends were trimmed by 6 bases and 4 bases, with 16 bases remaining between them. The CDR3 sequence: CASSFTSPEYEQYF. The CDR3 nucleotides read TGTGCCAGCAGCTTTACAAGTCCGGAGTACGAGCAGTACTTC.

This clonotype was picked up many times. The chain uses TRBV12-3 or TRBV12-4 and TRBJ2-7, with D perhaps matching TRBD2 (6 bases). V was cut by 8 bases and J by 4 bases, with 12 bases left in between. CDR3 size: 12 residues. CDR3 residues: CASGTEPYEQYF. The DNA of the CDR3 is TGTGCCAGCGGGACTGAACCTTACGAGCAGTACTTC.

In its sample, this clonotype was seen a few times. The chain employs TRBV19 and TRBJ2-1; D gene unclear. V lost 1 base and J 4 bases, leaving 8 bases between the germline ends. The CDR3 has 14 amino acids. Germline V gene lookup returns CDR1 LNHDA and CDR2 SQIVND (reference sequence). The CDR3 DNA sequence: TGTGCCAGTAGTATAGGGCTAGGGTACAATGAGCAGTTCTTC. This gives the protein CASSIGLGYNEQFF.

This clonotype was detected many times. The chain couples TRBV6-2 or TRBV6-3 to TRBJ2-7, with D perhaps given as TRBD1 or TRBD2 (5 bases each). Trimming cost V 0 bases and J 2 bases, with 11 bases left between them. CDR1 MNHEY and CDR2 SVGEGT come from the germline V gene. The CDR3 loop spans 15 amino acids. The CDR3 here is CASSYSSLGAYEQYF. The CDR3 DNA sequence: TGTGCCAGCAGTTACTCGAGTTTGGGGGCCTACGAGCAGTACTTC.

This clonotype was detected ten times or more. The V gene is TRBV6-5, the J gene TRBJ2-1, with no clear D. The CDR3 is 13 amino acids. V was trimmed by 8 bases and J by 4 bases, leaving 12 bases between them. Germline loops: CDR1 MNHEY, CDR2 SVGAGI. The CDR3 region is CASGADPYNEQFF. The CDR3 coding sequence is TGTGCCAGCGGTGCAGACCCGTACAATGAGCAGTTCTTC.

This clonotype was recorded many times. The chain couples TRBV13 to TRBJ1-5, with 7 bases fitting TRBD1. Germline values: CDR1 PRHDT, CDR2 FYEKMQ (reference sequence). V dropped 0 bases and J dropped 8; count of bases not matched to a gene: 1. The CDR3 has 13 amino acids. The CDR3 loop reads CASSLGGGEPQHF. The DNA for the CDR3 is TGTGCCAGCAGCTTAGGAGGGGGCGAGCCCCAGCATTTT.

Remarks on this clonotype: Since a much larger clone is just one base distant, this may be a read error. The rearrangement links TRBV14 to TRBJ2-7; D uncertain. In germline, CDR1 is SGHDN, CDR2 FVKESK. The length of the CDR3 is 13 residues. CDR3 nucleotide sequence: TGTGCCGGCAGTCAGGCTACCTCCTACGAGCAGTACTTC. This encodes CAGSQATSYEQYF. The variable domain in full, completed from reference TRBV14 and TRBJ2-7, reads EAGVTQFPSHSVIEKGQTVTLRCDPISGHDNLYWYRRVMGKEIKFLLHFVKESKQDESGMPNNRFLAERTGGTYSTLKVQPAELEDSGVYFCAGSQATSYEQYFGPGTRLTVT.

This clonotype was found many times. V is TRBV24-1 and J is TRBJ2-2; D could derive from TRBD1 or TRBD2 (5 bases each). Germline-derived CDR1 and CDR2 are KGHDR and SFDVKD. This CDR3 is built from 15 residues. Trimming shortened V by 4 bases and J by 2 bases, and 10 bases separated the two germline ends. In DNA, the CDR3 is TGTGCCACCAGTGAATCCGGGACCAACACCGGGGAGCTGTTTTTT. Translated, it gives CATSESGTNTGELFF.

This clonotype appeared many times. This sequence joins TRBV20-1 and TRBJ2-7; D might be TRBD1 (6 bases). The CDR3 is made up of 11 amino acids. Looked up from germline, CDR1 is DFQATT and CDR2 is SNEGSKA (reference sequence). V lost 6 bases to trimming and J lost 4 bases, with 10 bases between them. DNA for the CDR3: TGCAGTGCCTCACAGGGTTACGAGCAGTACTTC. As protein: CSASQGYEQYF.

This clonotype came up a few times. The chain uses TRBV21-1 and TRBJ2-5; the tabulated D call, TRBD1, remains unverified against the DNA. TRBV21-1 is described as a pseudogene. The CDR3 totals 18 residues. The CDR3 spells CASSKSPWRQGAGETQYF. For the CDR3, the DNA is TGTGCCAGCAGCAAATCCCCTTGGAGACAGGGGGCGGGAGAGACCCAGTACTTC.

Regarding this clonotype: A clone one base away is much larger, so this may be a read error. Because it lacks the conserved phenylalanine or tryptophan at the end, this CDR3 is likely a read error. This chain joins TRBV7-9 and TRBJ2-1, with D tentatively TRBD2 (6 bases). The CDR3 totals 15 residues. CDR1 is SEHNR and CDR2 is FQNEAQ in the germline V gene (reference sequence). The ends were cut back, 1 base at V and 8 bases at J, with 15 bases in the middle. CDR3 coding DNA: TGTGCCAGCAGCTTAGGGGCCGGGAGTAGGGATGAGCAGTTCCTC. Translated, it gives CASSLGAGSRDEQFL.

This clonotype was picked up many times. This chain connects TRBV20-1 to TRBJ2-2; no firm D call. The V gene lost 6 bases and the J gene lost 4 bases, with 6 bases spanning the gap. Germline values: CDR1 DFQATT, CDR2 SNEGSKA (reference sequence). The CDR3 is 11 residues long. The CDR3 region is CSADFTGELFF. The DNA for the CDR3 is TGCAGTGCAGACTTCACCGGGGAGCTGTTTTTT.

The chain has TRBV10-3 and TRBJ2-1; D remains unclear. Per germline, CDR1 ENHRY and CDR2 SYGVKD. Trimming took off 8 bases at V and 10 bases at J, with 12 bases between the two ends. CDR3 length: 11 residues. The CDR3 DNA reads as TGTGCCATCGGTCCGGGTGGGGAGCAGTTCTTC. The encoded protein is CAIGPGGEQFF.

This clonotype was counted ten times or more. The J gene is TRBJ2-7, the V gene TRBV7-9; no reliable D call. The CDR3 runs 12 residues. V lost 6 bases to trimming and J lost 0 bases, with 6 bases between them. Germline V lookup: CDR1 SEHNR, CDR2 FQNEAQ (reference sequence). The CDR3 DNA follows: TGTGCCAGCAGAGGCATCTCCTACGAGCAGTACTTC. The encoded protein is CASRGISYEQYF.

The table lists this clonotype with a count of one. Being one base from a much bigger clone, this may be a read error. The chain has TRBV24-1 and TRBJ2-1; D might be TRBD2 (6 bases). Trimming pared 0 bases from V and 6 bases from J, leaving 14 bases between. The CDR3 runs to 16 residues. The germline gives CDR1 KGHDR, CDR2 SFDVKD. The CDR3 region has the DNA TGTGCCACCAGTGATTTGAATCCGGGAGCGGTCAATGAGCAGTTCTTC. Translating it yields CATSDLNPGAVNEQFF.

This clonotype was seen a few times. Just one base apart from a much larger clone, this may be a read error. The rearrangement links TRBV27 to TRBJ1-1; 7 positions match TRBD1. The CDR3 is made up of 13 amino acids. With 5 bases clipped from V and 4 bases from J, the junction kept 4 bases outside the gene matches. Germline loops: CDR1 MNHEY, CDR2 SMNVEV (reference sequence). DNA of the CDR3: TGTGCCAGCAGTCTCGACAGGGTCACTGAAGCTTTCTTT. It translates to CASSLDRVTEAFF.

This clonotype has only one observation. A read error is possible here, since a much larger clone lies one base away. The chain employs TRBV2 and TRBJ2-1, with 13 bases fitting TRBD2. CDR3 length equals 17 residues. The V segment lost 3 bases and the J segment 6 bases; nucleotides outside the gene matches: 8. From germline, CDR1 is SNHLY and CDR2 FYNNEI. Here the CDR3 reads CASSDPEGTSGANEQFF. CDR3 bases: TGTGCCAGCAGTGATCCAGAGGGGACTAGCGGGGCCAATGAGCAGTTCTTC. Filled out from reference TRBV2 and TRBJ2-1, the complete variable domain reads EPEVTQTPSHQVTQMGQEVILRCVPISNHLYFYWYRQILGQKVEFLVSFYNNEISEKSEIFDDQFSVERPDGSNFTLKIRSTKLEDSAMYFCASSDPEGTSGANEQFFGPGTRLTVL.

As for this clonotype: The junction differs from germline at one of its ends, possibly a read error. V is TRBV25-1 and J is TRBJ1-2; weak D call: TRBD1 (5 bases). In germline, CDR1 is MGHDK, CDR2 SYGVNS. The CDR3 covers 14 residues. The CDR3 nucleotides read TGTGCCAGCAGTGATGTAGGGGAATCGCGCGGCTACGCCTTC. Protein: CASSDVGESRGYAF.

CDR3 region: CASRQKNGGDEQFF. In nucleotides, the CDR3 is TGTGCCAGCAGACAAAAAAACGGGGGGGATGAGCAGTTCTTC. The chain links TRBV5-6 to TRBJ2-1; 8 bases fit TRBD2. V shed 5 bases, J shed 8 bases, and the junction held 9 bases outside the gene matches. This CDR3 is built from 14 residues. The germline V gene has CDR1 SGHDT and CDR2 YYEEEE.

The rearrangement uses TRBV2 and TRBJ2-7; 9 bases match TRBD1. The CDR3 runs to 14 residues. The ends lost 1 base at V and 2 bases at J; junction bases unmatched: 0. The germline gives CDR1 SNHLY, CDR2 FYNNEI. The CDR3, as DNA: TGTGCCAGCAGTGAAGGGGACAGGGCCTACGAGCAGTACTTC. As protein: CASSEGDRAYEQYF.

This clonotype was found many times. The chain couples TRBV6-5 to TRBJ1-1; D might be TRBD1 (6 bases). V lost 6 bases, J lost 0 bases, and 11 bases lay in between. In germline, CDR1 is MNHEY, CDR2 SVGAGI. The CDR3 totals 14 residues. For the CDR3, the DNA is TGTGCCAGCAGGCCCGGGACAATGAACACTGAAGCTTTCTTT. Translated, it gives CASRPGTMNTEAFF.